These T cell receptor beta chains were read from a single sample in a study of tumor and adjacent non-tumor tissue in lung cancer. Each CDR3 protein gets one entry after TCRdb re-called the multiplex PCR reads with MiXCR. Here the sample spans fewer than 85,000 distinct CDR3 sequences, 80% being singletons. The sample was lung tumor tissue. The origin of the receptors is a woman aged 50 to 60 with non-small cell lung cancer. CDR3s leave out the opening cysteine and the closing phenylalanine or tryptophan. Fields, in order: V gene, J gene, CDR3 protein.

v_call: TRBV11-2
j_call: TRBJ2-2
cdr3_aa: VSSLVPGPGELF

v_call: TRBV6-1
j_call: TRBJ1-5
cdr3_aa: ASRTEGGASQIQH

v_call: TRBV4-2
j_call: TRBJ2-2
cdr3_aa: ASQDGTGELF

v_call: TRBV5-1
j_call: TRBJ2-3
cdr3_aa: AGSTPGGLGTRRIDTQY

v_call: TRBV11-2
j_call: TRBJ2-7
cdr3_aa: ASSLGSGAGSYELY

v_call: TRBV6-2/TRBV6-3
j_call: TRBJ1-4
cdr3_aa: ASIDSGTDNENLF

v_call: TRBV4-1
j_call: TRBJ2-7
cdr3_aa: ASSQKVIGKGEEY

v_call: TRBV6-5
j_call: TRBJ2-1
cdr3_aa: ASSYSLVANEQF

v_call: TRBV6-2/TRBV6-3
j_call: TRBJ2-7
cdr3_aa: ASMDGVSYEHY

v_call: TRBV12-3/TRBV12-4
j_call: TRBJ1-6
cdr3_aa: TSTQFAENSPLH

v_call: TRBV20-1
j_call: TRBJ2-7
cdr3_aa: SAAIARSSYEQY

v_call: TRBV2
j_call: TRBJ2-3
cdr3_aa: TSLRESKDTQY

v_call: TRBV6-2/TRBV6-3
j_call: TRBJ2-1
cdr3_aa: VSSPFDSPFWSEQF

v_call: TRBV6-5
j_call: TRBJ2-2
cdr3_aa: GSATMNTGELF

v_call: TRBV14
j_call: TRBJ1-5
cdr3_aa: ASSQGEYQPQH

v_call: TRBV12-3/TRBV12-4
j_call: TRBJ2-7
cdr3_aa: ASSGGNQGEQN

v_call: TRBV20-1
j_call: TRBJ2-7
cdr3_aa: SARAGTSDYEQY

v_call: TRBV11-2
j_call: TRBJ2-1
cdr3_aa: VSSPSGYKPF

v_call: TRBV6-5
j_call: TRBJ2-3
cdr3_aa: ASSYSLTGGTDTQY

v_call: TRBV5-1
j_call: TRBJ2-3
cdr3_aa: ASSLEQGSHTQY

v_call: TRBV29-1
j_call: TRBJ1-1
cdr3_aa: SIADITEAF

v_call: TRBV6-6
j_call: TRBJ2-2
cdr3_aa: ASSWTRPNSGELF

v_call: TRBV20-1
j_call: TRBJ2-7
cdr3_aa: GVSRDGGGRQY

v_call: TRBV6-1
j_call: TRBJ2-7
cdr3_aa: ASSRDRGITYQQH

v_call: TRBV20-1
j_call: TRBJ2-7
cdr3_aa: NAPPRTQPYEQY

v_call: TRBV5-1
j_call: TRBJ2-5
cdr3_aa: ASSLDGFQKTQY

v_call: TRBV20-1
j_call: TRBJ1-2
cdr3_aa: SASDWALGRYT

v_call: TRBV28
j_call: TRBJ2-7
cdr3_aa: LRASGRSFEQY

v_call: TRBV10-3
j_call: TRBJ1-2
cdr3_aa: AISEAEGYGYT

v_call: TRBV24-1
j_call: TRBJ2-2
cdr3_aa: ATSDSPGKVNTGEQF

v_call: TRBV20-1
j_call: TRBJ1-1
cdr3_aa: SASSDRTEAF

v_call: TRBV29-1
j_call: TRBJ1-4
cdr3_aa: SVESGTGEKLF

v_call: TRBV4-3
j_call: TRBJ1-4
cdr3_aa: ASSRGRTNEQLF

v_call: TRBV20-1
j_call: TRBJ1-1
cdr3_aa: SARDGGQGSVNTEAF

v_call: TRBV4-1
j_call: TRBJ1-1
cdr3_aa: ASSQDRQRSNTEAI

v_call: TRBV11-2
j_call: TRBJ2-7
cdr3_aa: ASSSSPSPSYDQY

v_call: TRBV20-1
j_call: TRBJ2-1
cdr3_aa: SAPVGNLHF

v_call: TRBV11-2
j_call: TRBJ2-1
cdr3_aa: ASTPEGEGRSYNVQF

v_call: TRBV10-3
j_call: TRBJ2-1
cdr3_aa: AINSSGENDEQF

v_call: TRBV7-3
j_call: TRBJ2-1
cdr3_aa: TSSLMGGTAMSNEQF

v_call: TRBV28
j_call: TRBJ2-3
cdr3_aa: ASTLGGDVQY

v_call: TRBV6-5
j_call: TRBJ1-6
cdr3_aa: ASRGTGDSPLH

v_call: TRBV6-6
j_call: TRBJ2-1
cdr3_aa: ASTQTLLSELF

v_call: TRBV5-4
j_call: TRBJ2-3
cdr3_aa: ASSYPAGGHVTDTQY

v_call: TRBV12-3/TRBV12-4
j_call: TRBJ2-5
cdr3_aa: ASNLYLQETQY

v_call: TRBV11-2
j_call: TRBJ2-7
cdr3_aa: ANSLSPRPSYEQY

v_call: TRBV29-1
j_call: TRBJ2-1
cdr3_aa: SVEDHQRGSYNEQF

v_call: TRBV29-1
j_call: TRBJ2-1
cdr3_aa: SVDARDLQF

v_call: TRBV12-3/TRBV12-4
j_call: TRBJ1-5
cdr3_aa: ACSLDAVDQPQH

v_call: TRBV11-3
j_call: TRBJ2-7
cdr3_aa: TSSLDLAGGSYEQY

v_call: TRBV20-1
j_call: TRBJ2-7
cdr3_aa: CASQRGVYEQY

v_call: TRBV6-2/TRBV6-3
j_call: TRBJ2-5
cdr3_aa: ASSRIPLLAGAQETQY

v_call: TRBV6-1
j_call: TRBJ2-5
cdr3_aa: ASSETGGGVQETHY

v_call: TRBV12-3/TRBV12-4
j_call: TRBJ1-1
cdr3_aa: ASIQRGQSNPEAF

v_call: TRBV6-2/TRBV6-3
j_call: TRBJ1-6
cdr3_aa: ASGDSEPLLH